This T cell receptor (beta chain) was captured in a study of T-cell reconstitution after alpha-beta-depleted transplantation in children. Study results and limitations: Reported findings indicate that, about two months after transplant, alpha-beta T cells came from several hundred expanded clones, which were derived from non-depleted graft cells. T-cell counts and diversity at one year following transplant were attributed mainly to newly produced T cells. Surviving recipient T cells and thymic progenitors underlay high day-60 TCRbeta diversity in some patients.

Unique molecular identifiers were incorporated during preparation of the TCRbeta library. TCRdb analysed the PCR reads with MiXCR anew, one entry per CDR3 protein. The table lists fewer than 150,000 distinct CDR3 sequences, roughly 24% of them singletons. Of note for this clonotype: Its antigen is unknown.

Source: PBMCs, mostly from graft donor cells, taken 180 days after TCRalphabeta/CD19-depleted stem cell transplant. The sequence came from a male patient between 2 and 10 years old who had a stem cell transplant for chronic granulomatous disease, so the T cells may come from the graft donor.

The chain's CDR3 is CASSLVGGLDEQFF. For the CDR3, the DNA is TGTGCCAGCAGCTTGGTGGGGGGTTTGGATGAGCAGTTCTTC. The chain joins TRBV5-5 to TRBJ2-1, with D maybe TRBD2 (6 bases). V shed 0 bases and J shed 8 bases, with 12 bases lying between them. In germline, CDR1 is SGHKS, CDR2 YYEKEE (reference sequence). The CDR3 loop spans 14 amino acids.